This entry features one T cell receptor (beta chain) sequence. The antigen is undetermined. A much larger clonotype is one base distant, so this may be a read error. TCR beta cDNA was reverse-transcribed from roughly 520 ng of total RNA. The reaction used a constant-region primer and ProtoScript II reverse transcriptase. Three nested multiplex PCR rounds of slightly modified ARM-PCR generated TCR beta libraries. Rounds one and two of PCR, each of approximately 11 cycles, were primed with TRBV1-TRBV30 forward primers and a C-beta reverse primer. TCRdb reanalysed the multiplex PCR reads using MiXCR and keeps one entry per CDR3 protein. The sample consists of about 320,000 distinct CDR3 sequences, more than 55% of them appearing once. The CDR3 contains 11 residues. Germline V gene data show CDR1 as LGHNT and CDR2 as FRNRAP. Alongside blood RNA obtained from unsorted whole blood, germline DNA was also extracted.

This record belongs to a study of tumor-infiltrating lymphocytes in primary liver carcinoma. Turning to the study itself: Surgeons treated the primary liver carcinoma of the patients by surgical resection. All patients, whether men or women, fell within 30 to 69 years of age. Stage T1-T3 N0M0 tumors spanned roughly 4.2 to 11 cm. Findings and caveats of the study: Tumor samples exhibited a significantly greater top-250-clone fraction than blood samples (p = 0.039).

Material for sequencing was peripheral blood. This chain uses TRBV12-5 with TRBJ2-5; possible D gene TRBD2, 5 bases. The sequence derives from a woman aged 25 to 45 with primary liver carcinoma and hepatitis B virus infection. This CDR3 is CTSGVEETQYF. CDR3 sequence (DNA): TGTACTAGTGGAGTAGAAGAGACCCAGTACTTC.